This paragraph covers one T cell receptor beta chain sequence. This sample was taken from a study of blood T cell repertoires in COVID-19. Background on the study: Collection of acute and convalescent COVID-19 samples took place in the United States, Italy and Spain. In each case, the material was cDNA or gDNA derived from T cells, B-cell-depleted T cells, or PBMCs.

Some clones are missing from TCRdb's copy, which holds only in-frame ones; the method was immunoSEQ multiplex PCR. The sample contains about 410,000 clones, 80% to 90% of which appear only once. CDR3 length: 15 amino acids. The V and J ends lost 6 bases and 7 bases respectively, with 22 bases between them. Germline lookup yields CDR1 LNHDA and CDR2 SQIVND (reference sequence). This TCR came from a woman younger than 45 with active or convalescent COVID-19. Sequenced: peripheral blood. The rearrangement joins TRBV19 to TRBJ2-7, with D possibly TRBD1 on 6 matching bases. The CDR3 bases are TGTGCCAGTAGCGATCACAGGGAGCCAACATGGGAGCAGTACTTC. Residues: CASSDHREPTWEQYF.